The T cell receptor beta chain under discussion was sequenced for a study of a mutant IDH1 vaccine in newly diagnosed glioma (dated by TCRdb to about 2021). With respect to the entire study: Patients received eight vaccinations in weeks 1, 3, 5, 7, 11, 15, 19 and 23, corresponding to visits V03 through V10. The approximately 32 treated patients were approximately 60% male and around 40% female, with a mean age of approximately 40 years. Peripheral blood samples were drawn at six visits, namely V03 (baseline), V05, V07, V10, V12 and V13. Prior to enrollment, patients had been given standard therapy consisting of radiotherapy alone, temozolomide alone, or radiochemotherapy with temozolomide, with the combination given to most patients. For exploratory analyses, longitudinal TCRB deep sequencing was carried out in about 25 treated patients wherever samples were available. Vaccination was initiated 4-6 weeks after radiotherapy alone, or concurrently with temozolomide cycles in the chemotherapy-containing groups.

Libraries were constructed by the immunoSEQ multiplex PCR assay. The hsTCRB Kit was used according to the manufacturer's protocol to amplify rearranged TCR beta chain sequences. TCRB libraries were sequenced on an Illumina MiSeq. From the authors' description of their analysis: Demultiplexing, trimming and gene mapping were performed with the kit vendor's proprietary platform. This is the immuneACCESS table as TCRdb keeps it, with only in-frame sequences that have V and J called. A part of the clones is gone; compared with another copy, unresolved V genes explain less than half, and the rest is unexplained. V, J and clone size were drawn from that table, and D and trimming were deduced from the DNA. This sample has some 30,000 clones in its table, and approximately 87% of those were observed once. The ten largest clones represent approximately 2.4% of the sample. Inclusive of the bounding cysteine and phenylalanine, the CDR3 is 13 residues long. This entry keeps only the CDR3 DNA: 39 bases, framed from base 1. According to the germline V gene, CDR1 reads MNHEY and CDR2 reads SVGAGI. Trimming removed 8 bases from V and 8 bases from J, leaving 13 bases between the germline ends.

The time point tag for this specimen amounts to: week 23, last vaccination. Every vaccine dose consisted of 300 ug of a 20-mer mutant IDH1 peptide in Montanide, administered subcutaneously together with topical imiquimod. Newly diagnosed WHO grade 3 or 4 IDH1-mutant astrocytomas showing loss of nuclear ATRX were present in the donors. The samples were drawn from NOA16, a multicentre, single-arm, open-label phase I trial in Germany that tested a mutant IDH1 peptide vaccine in humans for the first time. Genomic DNA for TCRB sequencing was extracted from EDTA blood using the DNeasy Blood and Tissue Kit. About this clone itself: No cognate antigen has been identified for it. It has no much larger one-base neighbor in the sample; base qualities were not kept.

The study at large found these results: Selection of PBMC samples for TCRB deep sequencing was based on availability. No apparent relationship was observed between pseudoprogression and alterations in the top peripheral T cell clonotypes detected by TCRB sequencing. It was noted by the authors that analyses of patient blood samples could not be reproduced owing to sample limitations. Across multiple MHC alleles, vaccine-induced immune responses were seen in about 93% of patients.

The origin of this receptor is a man in his forties with glioma. The input for sequencing was PBMCs, taken from a glioma patient whose treatment included an IDH1 peptide vaccine. The chain was built from TRBV6-5 and TRBJ1-6, with the D gene too uncertain to name. The CDR3 loop reads CASWKRPDSPLHF. In nucleotides, the sequence is TGTGCCAGCTGGAAAAGACCAGATTCACCCCTCCACTTT.